This is a list of T cell receptor beta chains from one sample in a study of regulatory T cells in long-lasting Graves disease. TCRdb reprocessed the multiplex PCR reads via MiXCR and lists one record per CDR3 protein. The table has about 460,000 distinct CDR3 sequences, 14% seen once. These same data were also listed under a study on T cells in Graves' hyperthyroidism and ophthalmopathy.

Source: peripheral blood mononuclear cells (PBMCs), taken at new diagnosis, from a patient treated with antithyroid drugs. The receptors were gathered from a woman in her 50s with Graves disease. Each CDR3 is given with its conserved first and last residue. The D gene is left open where the match is weak. Rows may omit the clone size; those that give it use once, few, many or a size class.

clone_size: NA; j_call: TRBJ1-6; d_call: TRBD1; v_call: TRBV15; cdr3_nt: TGTGCCACCAGCAACACAGGGGGACATTCACCCCTCCACTTT; cdr3_aa: CATSNTGGHSPLHF
clone_size: NA; j_call: TRBJ1-1; d_call: TRBD1; v_call: TRBV20-1; cdr3_nt: TGCAGTGCTAGAGGTCTAGGACAGGGGGGCACTGAAGCTTTCTTT; cdr3_aa: CSARGLGQGGTEAFF
clone_size: many; j_call: TRBJ2-5; d_call: TRBD2; v_call: TRBV5-5; cdr3_nt: TGTGCCAGCAGCTTGATACTAGCGGGAGGAGAGACCCAGTACTTC; cdr3_aa: CASSLILAGGETQYF
clone_size: many; j_call: TRBJ1-1; d_call: NA; v_call: TRBV3-1; cdr3_nt: TGTGCCAGCAGCCAAGAGGTCCCGAACACTGAAGCTTTCTTT; cdr3_aa: CASSQEVPNTEAFF
clone_size: NA; j_call: TRBJ2-7; d_call: NA; v_call: TRBV6-9; cdr3_nt: TGTGCCAGCAGTTTGGGCCTGGGGGGAACCTACGAGCAGTACTTC; cdr3_aa: CASSLGLGGTYEQYF
clone_size: few; j_call: TRBJ2-3; d_call: TRBD2; v_call: TRBV9; cdr3_nt: TGTGCCAGCAGCGTATCTCCGGGACTAGCGGGCACAGATACGCAGTATTTT; cdr3_aa: CASSVSPGLAGTDTQYF
clone_size: many; j_call: TRBJ2-1; d_call: NA; v_call: TRBV20-1; cdr3_nt: TGCAGTGCTAGAGATAATGGGGGAAAGCAGTTCTTC; cdr3_aa: CSARDNGGKQFF
clone_size: many; j_call: TRBJ2-1; d_call: NA; v_call: TRBV24-1; cdr3_nt: TGTGCCACCAGTGAGGCAGCTACCTACAATGAGCAGTTCTTC; cdr3_aa: CATSEAATYNEQFF
clone_size: few; j_call: TRBJ2-5; d_call: TRBD1; v_call: TRBV5-1; cdr3_nt: TGCGCCAGCAGCCCCACAGGGGCCGCCGGAGAGACCCAGTACTTC; cdr3_aa: CASSPTGAAGETQYF
clone_size: many; j_call: TRBJ2-1; d_call: TRBD2; v_call: TRBV7-3; cdr3_nt: TGTGCCAGCAGCTTCCTAGCGGGAGGGCGCAATGAGCAGTTCTTC; cdr3_aa: CASSFLAGGRNEQFF
clone_size: NA; j_call: TRBJ2-3; d_call: TRBD1; v_call: TRBV19; cdr3_nt: TGTGCCAGTAGTATGACAGGGGGGAGCACAGATACGCAGTATTTT; cdr3_aa: CASSMTGGSTDTQYF
clone_size: many; j_call: TRBJ2-2; d_call: NA; v_call: TRBV12-3/TRBV12-4; cdr3_nt: TGTGCCAGCAGTTTAGACAGGGGAGGCACCGGGGAGCTGTTTTTT; cdr3_aa: CASSLDRGGTGELFF
clone_size: NA; j_call: TRBJ2-2; d_call: NA; v_call: TRBV9; cdr3_nt: TGTGCCAGCAGCCCCGGGCTTGGCCCCCCGGGCACCGGGGAGCTGTTTTTT; cdr3_aa: CASSPGLGPPGTGELFF
clone_size: few; j_call: TRBJ2-3; d_call: TRBD2; v_call: TRBV30; cdr3_nt: TGTGCCTGGAATAAAGCGGGAGGGACAGATACGCAGTATTTT; cdr3_aa: CAWNKAGGTDTQYF
clone_size: many; j_call: TRBJ2-5; d_call: NA; v_call: TRBV5-1; cdr3_nt: TGCGCCAGCAGCTTTGGACGTACCCAAGAGACCCAGTACTTC; cdr3_aa: CASSFGRTQETQYF